This T cell receptor (beta chain) was documented in a study of blood T cell repertoires in COVID-19. Participants reported their clinical history, and cohort assignment relied on those reports. Cohort 3 recovered donors had two negative PCRs, clearance, or symptom resolution. The table came from immunoSEQ multiplex PCR; TCRdb's copy has only in-frame clones and leaves some out. Of 220,000 or so clones listed, about 84% were seen once; the top ten hold roughly 2%. The germline gives CDR1 LGHDT, CDR2 YNNKEL (reference sequence). Germline trimming cut 3 bases from V and 4 bases from J; bases unmatched to any gene: 8. The CDR3 is made up of 17 amino acids.

The sample comprised PBMCs or T cells enriched from blood (not recorded which). This TCR came from a woman in her forties or fifties who had recovered from COVID-19. The chain joins TRBV3-1 (or the pseudogene TRBV3-2) to TRBJ2-3; 12 bases match TRBD2. CDR3 residues: CASSHLAGGIVADTQYF. CDR3 coding DNA: TGTGCCAGCAGCCACCTAGCGGGGGGGATCGTCGCAGATACGCAGTATTTT.